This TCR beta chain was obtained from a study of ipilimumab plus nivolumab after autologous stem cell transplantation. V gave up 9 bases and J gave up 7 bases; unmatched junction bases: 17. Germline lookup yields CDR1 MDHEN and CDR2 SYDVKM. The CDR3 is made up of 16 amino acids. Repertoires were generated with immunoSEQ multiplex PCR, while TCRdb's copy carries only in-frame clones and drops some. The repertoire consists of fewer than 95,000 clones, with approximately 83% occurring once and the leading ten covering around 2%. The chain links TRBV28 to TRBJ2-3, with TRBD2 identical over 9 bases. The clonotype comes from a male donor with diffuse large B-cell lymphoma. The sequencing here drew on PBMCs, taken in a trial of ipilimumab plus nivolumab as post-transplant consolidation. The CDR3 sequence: CARDPFSGGHRNTQYF. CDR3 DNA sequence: TGTGCCAGGGACCCTTTTAGCGGGGGTCACAGGAATACGCAGTATTTT.